The 28 T cell receptor beta chains reported below all come from one sample, sequenced in a study of cytomegalovirus exposure and HLA in healthy donors. Only in-frame clones appear in the TCRdb table, and some are missing; sequencing was by immunoSEQ multiplex PCR. The sample holds about 180,000 clones, roughly 85% seen once. Sequencing used PBMCs. The receptors were gathered from a man in his late teens or twenties in good health and CMV-seropositive.

The V call is TRBV28, the J call TRBJ2-7; a possible D gene is TRBD2 (6 bases). The V end lost 6 bases, the J end lost 6 bases, and 18 bases lay between the germline ends. The CDR3 sequence is 14 residues long. CDR1 MDHEN and CDR2 SYDVKM come from the germline V gene. CDR3 sequence: CASRTLGVRGEQYF. CDR3 DNA sequence: TGTGCCAGCAGAACCCTTGGCGTGCGGGGCGAGCAGTACTTC.

Here the CDR3 reads CASSQLDRHSGSEQFF. CDR3 coding DNA: TGCGCCAGCAGCCAATTGGACAGGCACAGTGGAAGTGAGCAGTTCTTC. V gene TRBV4-1 combines with J gene TRBJ2-1; TRBD1 matches at 7 bases. The germline V gene encodes CDR1 MGHRA and CDR2 YSYEKL. The junction had 13 bases not matched to a gene; V was cut back by 2 bases and J by 9 bases. The CDR3 is 16 residues long.

DNA of the CDR3: TGTGCCTGGAGCGGGGTCGGGCACAGCACCATATATTTT. It specifies CAWSGVGHSTIYF. The chain has TRBV30 and TRBJ1-3, with no clear D. Germline V CDR1 and CDR2: GTSNPN, SVGIG (reference sequence). The CDR3 has 13 amino acids. Trimming cost V 3 bases and J 9 bases, with 15 bases left between them.

The rearrangement uses TRBV7-8 and TRBJ1-1; possibly TRBD1 for D (6 bases). The germline gives CDR1 SGHVS, CDR2 FQNEAQ. There are 14 residues in the CDR3. The ends were cut back, 3 bases at V and 0 bases at J, with 8 bases in the middle. CDR3 in amino acids: CASSFDRLNTEAFF. The DNA for the CDR3 is TGTGCCAGCAGCTTTGACAGGTTGAACACTGAAGCTTTCTTT. Full variable domain (missing parts from reference TRBV7-8 and TRBJ1-1): GAGVSQSPRYKVAKRGQDVALRCDPISGHVSLFWYQQALGQGPEFLTYFQNEAQLDKSGLPSDRFFAERPEGSVSTLKIQRTQQEDSAVYLCASSFDRLNTEAFFGQGTRLTVV.

V gene TRBV5-6 combines with J gene TRBJ2-5, with 7 bases aligning to TRBD2. V lost 2 bases to trimming and J lost 5 bases; unmatched junction nucleotides: 3. The CDR3 covers 13 residues. Germline V gives CDR1 SGHDT, CDR2 YYEEEE. CDR3 residues: CASSFQGGETQYF. The CDR3 DNA is TGTGCCAGCAGCTTCCAGGGAGGGGAGACCCAGTACTTC.

This clone was observed a few times. Other DNA sequences from this sample encode an identical CDR3 as well. V is TRBV6-4 and J is TRBJ2-1; 9 bases are a match to TRBD2. The CDR3 runs 15 residues. V shed 0 bases, J shed 4 bases, and the junction held 1 base outside the gene matches. Germline V gene sequence: CDR1 MRHNA, CDR2 SNTAGT. This chain's CDR3 is CASSDSSGSYNEQFF. The CDR3 nucleotides read TGTGCCAGCAGTGACTCTAGCGGGAGTTACAATGAGCAGTTCTTC.

The chain joins TRBV6-4 to TRBJ2-2, with TRBD2 identical over 13 bases. The germline gives CDR1 MRHNA, CDR2 SNTAGT. The junction had 5 bases not matched to a gene; V was cut back by 10 bases and J by 0 bases. The CDR3 runs 16 residues. The CDR3 DNA reads TGTGCCACTTGGACTAGCGGGGGTCCGAACACCGGGGAGCTGTTTTTT. This encodes CATWTSGGPNTGELFF.

This clone was observed a handful of times. V is TRBV5-4 and J is TRBJ2-7; possibly TRBD1 for D (5 bases). The CDR3 has 13 amino acids. Germline CDR1 SGHNT, CDR2 YYREEE (reference sequence). V shed 4 bases and J shed 7 bases, with 15 bases lying between them. CDR3 protein: CASSLDWGEEQYF. The CDR3 DNA follows: TGTGCCAGCAGCCTCGACTGGGGCGAAGAGCAGTACTTC.

The J gene is TRBJ2-5, the V gene TRBV2; 9 nucleotides line up with TRBD2. J lost 5 bases, V lost 7 bases, and 5 bases had no gene match. The CDR3 is made up of 13 amino acids. The germline V gene encodes CDR1 SNHLY and CDR2 FYNNEI. In DNA, the CDR3 is TGTGCCAGCAAGGGTAGCGGGAGTGAGACCCAGTACTTC. It is translated as CASKGSGSETQYF.

The rearrangement uses TRBV6-1 and TRBJ1-4, with D uncertain. Trimming pared 6 bases from V and 2 bases from J, leaving 10 bases between. Germline V lookup: CDR1 MNHNS, CDR2 SASEGT. The CDR3 extends over 14 amino acids. The CDR3 DNA follows: TGTGCCAGCAGGCGGTCGGGTACTAATGAAAAACTGTTTTTT. Translating gives CASRRSGTNEKLFF.

The V call is TRBV5-1, the J call TRBJ1-1; no clear D. This CDR3 region has 12 residues. V shed 2 bases and J shed 7 bases, with 9 bases lying between them. Germline values: CDR1 SGHRS, CDR2 YFSETQ. The CDR3 sequence is CASSFGSREAFF. CDR3 in DNA: TGCGCCAGCAGCTTCGGGTCCCGTGAAGCTTTCTTT. The full variable domain, with the rest looked up from reference TRBV5-1 and TRBJ1-1, is KAGVTQTPRYLIKTRGQQVTLSCSPISGHRSVSWYQQTPGQGLQFLFEYFSETQRNKGNFPGRFSGRQFSNSRSEMNVSTLELGDSALYLCASSFGSREAFFGQGTRLTVV.

This clone was counted between two and nine times. This sequence joins TRBV5-6 and TRBJ1-2, with a weak D call TRBD1 (6 bases). The CDR3 spans 15 residues. Per germline, CDR1 SGHDT and CDR2 YYEEEE. Trimming took 0 bases from V and 4 from J, leaving 13 bases between them. The CDR3 here is CASSLEGGGSYGYTF. The CDR3 nucleotides read TGTGCCAGCAGCTTGGAGGGGGGAGGGTCCTATGGCTACACCTTC.

This clone was found many times. The J gene is TRBJ1-2, the V gene TRBV6-5, with 7 bases identical to TRBD1. The V gene's germline CDR1 is MNHEY and CDR2 SVGAGI. The CDR3 loop spans 15 amino acids. V shed 7 bases, J shed 6 bases, and the junction held 14 bases outside the gene matches. CDR3 sequence reads: CASTTRGRGQDGYTF. DNA of the CDR3: TGTGCCAGCACCACCAGAGGAAGGGGGCAGGATGGCTACACCTTC.

This rearrangement joins TRBV30 to TRBJ2-7; TRBD1 matches at 7 bases. The CDR3 has 14 amino acids. Germline V lookup: CDR1 GTSNPN, CDR2 SVGIG (reference sequence). The trim removed 2 bases at V and 0 bases at J, leaving 4 bases unmatched. CDR3 in amino acids: CAWSRGGSSYEQYF. The CDR3 nucleotides read TGTGCCTGGAGTCGAGGGGGCAGCTCCTACGAGCAGTACTTC.

V and J are TRBV6-5 and TRBJ2-5; D remains ambiguous. CDR3 length equals 15 residues. Trimming pared 0 bases from V and 0 bases from J, leaving 8 bases between. Germline V gene sequence: CDR1 MNHEY, CDR2 SVGAGI. CDR3 amino acids: CASSYSIRYQETQYF. CDR3 DNA: TGTGCCAGCAGTTACTCGATACGGTACCAAGAGACCCAGTACTTC.

This clone was seen more than once but under ten times. CDR3 residues: CASISPEGLAGGETQYF. CDR3 nucleotide sequence: TGTGCCAGCATCTCCCCCGAGGGACTAGCGGGAGGAGAGACCCAGTACTTC. V is TRBV7-9 and J is TRBJ2-5; 15 bases agree with TRBD2. CDR1 and CDR2 from the germline V gene are SEHNR and FQNEAQ (reference sequence). The CDR3 runs to 17 residues. Trimming removed 7 bases from V and 4 bases from J; junction bases left unmatched: 10.

This chain links TRBV7-2 with TRBJ1-1, with 7 bases aligning to TRBD1. The CDR3 sequence is 14 residues long. Unmatched junction bases numbered 2, after V lost 0 bases and J lost 4 bases. The germline CDR1 and CDR2 sequences are SGHTA and FQGNSA. The CDR3 nucleotides are TGTGCCAGCAGCTTAGCGGGACAGAGCACTGAAGCTTTCTTT. This translates into CASSLAGQSTEAFF.

This sequence joins TRBV28 and TRBJ1-1; TRBD1 might be the D (5 bases). The CDR3 sequence is 13 residues long. The V gene lost 5 bases and the J gene lost 4 bases, with 11 bases spanning the gap. Germline V gene data show CDR1 as MDHEN and CDR2 as SYDVKM. The CDR3 protein is CASSKGIVTEAFF. The CDR3 coding sequence is TGTGCCAGCAGTAAGGGGATAGTCACTGAAGCTTTCTTT. Complete variable domain (other parts from reference TRBV28 and TRBJ1-1): DVKVTQSSRYLVKRTGEKVFLECVQDMDHENMFWYRQDPGLGLRLIYFSYDVKMKEKGDIPEGYSVSREKKERFSLILESASTNQTSMYLCASSKGIVTEAFFGQGTRLTVV.

This chain links TRBV30 with TRBJ2-2; 11 bases map to TRBD2. The CDR3 contains 16 residues. Germline lookup yields CDR1 GTSNPN and CDR2 SVGIG (reference sequence). Trimming took 2 bases from V and 7 from J; bases not matched to a gene: 9. For the CDR3, the DNA is TGTGCCTGGAGTCTTTTAGCGGGAGGGCGGGTCGGGGAGCTGTTTTTT. Translating it yields CAWSLLAGGRVGELFF.

The V call is TRBV2, the J call TRBJ1-2; no reliable D call. The CDR3 runs 12 residues. The V end was cut by 4 bases, the J end by 4 bases, with 7 bases between. Germline loops: CDR1 SNHLY, CDR2 FYNNEI. CDR3 bases: TGTGCCAGCAGTGCAGAGGGCTATGGCTACACCTTC. Translating it yields CASSAEGYGYTF.

The chain employs TRBV2 and TRBJ1-1; TRBD1 matches at 7 bases. CDR3 length equals 15 residues. Looked up from germline, CDR1 is SNHLY and CDR2 is FYNNEI. With 7 bases clipped from V and 8 bases from J, the junction kept 16 bases outside the gene matches. CDR3 in DNA: TGTGCCAGCATGCTAACAGGGGTTACCTTCACGGAAGCTTTCTTT. This sequence encodes CASMLTGVTFTEAFF.

The rearrangement joins TRBV5-1 to TRBJ2-5, with 9 bases lining up with TRBD2. From germline, CDR1 is SGHRS and CDR2 YFSETQ. This CDR3 spans 13 amino acids. Trimming at V came to 5 bases and at J to 3 bases, leaving 2 bases not matched to a gene. CDR3 nucleotide sequence: TGCGCCAGCAGTCCTAGCGGGGAAGAGACCCAGTACTTC. As protein: CASSPSGEETQYF.

V usage is TRBV7-9 and J usage is TRBJ2-3; the match to TRBD2 covers 12 bases. In germline, CDR1 is SEHNR, CDR2 FQNEAQ (reference sequence). J was trimmed by 3 bases and V by 1 base; bases with no gene match: 8. The length of the CDR3 is 18 residues. This chain's CDR3 is CASSLGALAGGITDTQYF. The CDR3 nucleotides read TGTGCCAGCAGCTTAGGGGCCCTAGCGGGAGGGATAACAGATACGCAGTATTTT.

This rearrangement joins TRBV18 to TRBJ1-5; 7 bases align to TRBD1. The ends lost 2 bases at V and 2 bases at J; junction bases unmatched: 3. The V gene's germline CDR1 is KGHSH and CDR2 LQKENI. This CDR3 spans 15 amino acids. CDR3 sequence: CASSPDRVGNQPQHF. DNA for the CDR3: TGTGCCAGCTCACCAGACAGGGTCGGCAATCAGCCCCAGCATTTT.

The gene calls are TRBV2 and TRBJ1-2; D remains unclear. CDR3 size: 16 residues. From germline, CDR1 is SNHLY and CDR2 FYNNEI. Trimming removed 2 bases at V and 7 bases at J, with 20 bases between. CDR3 sequence reads: CASSELRRVGSGGYTF. DNA for the CDR3: TGTGCCAGCAGTGAACTTCGGAGGGTCGGTTCTGGTGGCTACACCTTC.

This clone has more than one count but fewer than ten. The V and J genes are TRBV29-1 and TRBJ1-1, with D hard to call. Trimming took off 4 bases at V and 0 bases at J, with 3 bases between the two ends. Germline V CDR1 and CDR2: SQVTM, ANQGSEA. This CDR3 is 11 amino acids long. The CDR3 reads CSVGVNTEAFF. The DNA for the CDR3 is TGCAGCGTTGGAGTGAACACTGAAGCTTTCTTT.

The chain joins TRBV5-4 to TRBJ1-2, with D maybe TRBD1 (5 bases). Germline CDR1 reads SGHNT; CDR2 reads YYREEE (reference sequence). V was cut by 4 bases and J by 8 bases, with 12 bases left in between. CDR3 length: 12 amino acids. The DNA of the CDR3 is TGTGCCAGCAGCAGGGGTGTGGGGGGCTACACCTTC. Its translation: CASSRGVGGYTF.

The V gene is TRBV18, the J gene TRBJ1-1; TRBD1 matches 9 bases. Trimming cost V 0 bases and J 6 bases; bases outside gene matches: 5. Germline V lookup: CDR1 KGHSH, CDR2 LQKENI. The CDR3 is 15 amino acids. CDR3: CASSPPSQGAPEAFF. The CDR3 bases are TGTGCCAGCTCACCACCCTCACAGGGGGCCCCTGAAGCTTTCTTT.